The rows below give T cell receptor beta chains drawn from one sample of a study of T cell responses to AZD1222 COVID-19 vaccine. Produced via immunoSEQ multiplex PCR; TCRdb's table is partial and in-frame only. Here the sample spans 140,000 or so clones, about 91% being singletons. The sequenced sample was peripheral blood, obtained on day 0 of AZD1222 vaccination. Receptors were obtained from an adult in good health. The CDR3 runs from the conserved cysteine through the conserved F or W. A D gene is named only where the DNA matches it firmly. Not every row has a clone size; where given, it reads once, few, many or a size class.

clone_size d_call j_call v_call cdr3_aa cdr3_nt
NA TRBD1 TRBJ1-2 TRBV5-1 CASSPGQGAATNYGYTF TGCGCCAGCAGCCCGGGACAGGGGGCCGCAACTAACTATGGCTACACCTTC
NA NA TRBJ2-2 TRBV9 CASSPINTGELFF TGTGCCAGCAGCCCCATAAACACCGGGGAGCTGTTTTTT
NA NA TRBJ2-3 TRBV20-1 CSAPRGDTQYF TGCAGTGCCCCGCGAGGGGATACGCAGTATTTT
NA NA TRBJ1-1 TRBV5-4 CASSLDFVNTEAFF TGTGCCAGCAGCTTGGATTTCGTGAACACTGAAGCTTTCTTT
NA TRBD1 TRBJ1-4 TRBV5-1 CASSPNRGGFEKLFF TGCGCCAGCAGCCCTAACAGGGGAGGGTTCGAAAAACTGTTTTTT
few NA TRBJ1-1 TRBV5-1 CASSLAGNTEAFF TGCGCCAGCAGCTTGGCGGGGAACACTGAAGCTTTCTTT
NA TRBD1 TRBJ2-2 TRBV19 CASRYEGQGSSGELFF TGTGCCAGTAGGTACGAGGGACAGGGATCTTCCGGGGAGCTGTTTTTT
NA NA TRBJ1-4 TRBV6-2/TRBV6-3 CASSYLRGPNEKLFF TGTGCCAGCAGTTACTTGAGGGGACCTAATGAAAAACTGTTTTTT
NA NA TRBJ1-1 TRBV3-1/TRBV3-2 CASSQGPSRGNTEAFF TGTGCCAGCAGCCAAGGCCCTAGCAGGGGGAACACTGAAGCTTTCTTT
NA TRBD2 TRBJ2-5 TRBV18 CASSQTSGQETQYF TGTGCCAGCTCACAGACTAGCGGTCAAGAGACCCAGTACTTC
NA TRBD1 TRBJ1-6 TRBV11-2 CASSLVSGQSPLHF TGTGCCAGCAGCCTAGTTTCGGGACAGTCACCCCTCCACTTT
NA NA TRBJ1-3 TRBV7-6 CASSERGGGNTIYF TGTGCCAGCAGCGAGAGAGGGGGTGGAAACACCATATATTTT
NA TRBD1 TRBJ2-2 TRBV4-2 CASRGDRGLPDTGELFF TGTGCCAGCAGGGGGGACAGGGGGCTCCCGGACACCGGGGAGCTGTTTTTT
NA NA TRBJ1-2 TRBV3-1/TRBV3-2 CASSQGQGNYGYTF TGTGCCAGCAGTCAAGGGCAGGGTAACTATGGCTACACCTTC
NA TRBD2 TRBJ2-5 TRBV19 CASRAFLGGSPQETQYF TGTGCCAGTAGGGCTTTCCTCGGGGGGTCCCCCCAAGAGACCCAGTACTTC
NA NA TRBJ1-5 TRBV3-1/TRBV3-2 CASSQAGNQPQHF TGTGCCAGCAGCCAAGCCGGTAATCAGCCCCAGCATTTT
NA NA TRBJ1-1 TRBV6-5 CASRGGRYTEAFF TGTGCCAGCAGAGGAGGGCGCTACACTGAAGCTTTCTTT
NA NA TRBJ2-7 TRBV6-5 CASQRTNEQYF TGTGCCAGCCAGCGGACGAACGAGCAGTACTTC